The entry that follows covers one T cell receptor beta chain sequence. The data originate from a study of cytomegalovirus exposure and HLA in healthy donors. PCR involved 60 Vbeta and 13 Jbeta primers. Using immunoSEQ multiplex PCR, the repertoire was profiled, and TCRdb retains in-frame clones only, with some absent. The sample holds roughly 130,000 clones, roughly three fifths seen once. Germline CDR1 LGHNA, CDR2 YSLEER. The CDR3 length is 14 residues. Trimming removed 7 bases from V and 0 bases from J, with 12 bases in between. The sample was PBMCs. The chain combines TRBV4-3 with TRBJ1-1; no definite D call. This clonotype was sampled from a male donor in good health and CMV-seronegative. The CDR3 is CASKAQAMNTEAFF. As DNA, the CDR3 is TGCGCCAGCAAAGCCCAGGCCATGAACACTGAAGCTTTCTTT.